These T cell receptor beta chains were read from a single sample in a study of breast tumors, draining lymph nodes, adjacent tissues. TCRdb itself ran the multiplex PCR reads through MiXCR, one entry per CDR3 protein. The table includes 20,000 to 25,000 distinct CDR3 sequences, less than 25% detected once. Sequenced input: breast tumor tissue. Every receptor here comes from a female donor with breast cancer. Some clones in this sample may be carry-over from other donors' samples. The CDR3 runs from the conserved cysteine through the conserved F or W. The D gene is left open where the match is weak. Clone size is shown for a subset of rows, as once, few, many or a class of expanded clone.

D | J | V | size | CDR3 | DNA
TRBD1 | TRBJ1-3 | TRBV4-1 | many | CASSQSRDSAAGNTIYF | TGCGCCAGCAGCCAGTCCCGGGACAGTGCGGCTGGAAACACCATATATTTT
TRBD1 | TRBJ1-2 | TRBV2 | many | CASSLDRATNYGYTF | TGTGCCAGCAGCCTAGACAGGGCAACTAACTATGGCTACACCTTC
NA | TRBJ2-2 | TRBV9 | many | CASSVGRPNTGELFF | TGTGCCAGCAGCGTTGGTCGGCCGAACACCGGGGAGCTGTTTTTT
NA | TRBJ1-2 | TRBV10-3 | NA | CASSEWTGPYGYTF | TGTGCCAGCAGTGAATGGACGGGCCCCTATGGCTACACCTTC
NA | TRBJ2-3 | TRBV2 | NA | CASSSPGADRTDTQYF | TGTGCCAGCAGCTCCCCCGGGGCGGACCGCACAGATACGCAGTATTTT
NA | TRBJ2-4 | TRBV4-2 | NA | CASSRDYTGHPRIQYF | TGTGCCAGCAGCCGAGATTACACGGGACACCCGCGGATTCAGTACTTC
NA | TRBJ2-7 | TRBV27 | many | CASSLGFHSEQYF | TGTGCCAGCAGTTTAGGGTTCCATAGCGAGCAGTACTTC
NA | TRBJ1-6 | TRBV5-8 | many | CASSPLRGGNSPLHF | TGTGCCAGCAGCCCCTTGAGGGGTGGTAATTCACCCCTCCACTTT
TRBD1 | TRBJ1-2 | TRBV10-2 | medium-sized | CASSGQGLANYGYTF | TGCGCCAGCAGTGGACAGGGACTGGCTAACTATGGCTACACCTTC
NA | TRBJ1-6 | TRBV7-3 | many | CASSIHGGGESPLHF | TGTGCCAGCAGCATACACGGGGGAGGCGAGTCACCCCTCCACTTT
NA | TRBJ2-1 | TRBV15 | many | CATSNGDANYNEQFF | TGTGCCACCAGCAACGGAGACGCCAACTACAATGAGCAGTTCTTC
NA | TRBJ1-6 | TRBV20-1 | many | CSASPGGSYNSPLHF | TGCAGTGCTAGCCCAGGAGGCTCCTATAATTCACCCCTCCACTTT
NA | TRBJ2-3 | TRBV9 | many | CASSVALVEDTQYF | TGTGCCAGCAGCGTAGCCTTAGTAGAAGATACGCAGTATTTT
TRBD2 | TRBJ2-1 | TRBV28 | few | CASSFPTSHKQFF | TGTGCCAGCAGTTTCCCGACTAGCCATAAGCAGTTCTTC
NA | TRBJ2-7 | TRBV20-1 | medium-sized | CSAPWDSYEQYF | TGCAGTGCCCCCTGGGACTCCTACGAGCAGTACTTC
NA | TRBJ1-1 | TRBV30 | once | CAWYEGSNTEAFF | TGTGCCTGGTACGAAGGGTCGAACACTGAAGCTTTCTTT
NA | TRBJ2-5 | TRBV20-1 | many | CSARGVQQETQYF | TGCAGTGCTAGAGGGGTACAGCAAGAGACCCAGTACTTC
TRBD1 | TRBJ1-2 | TRBV6-5 | NA | CASSPVSGTGSYGYTF | TGTGCCAGCAGTCCCGTGTCTGGGACAGGGAGCTATGGCTACACCTTC
NA | TRBJ2-1 | TRBV6-1 | many | CASTLGGGAYNEQFF | TGTGCCAGCACCCTAGGGGGGGGGGCCTACAATGAGCAGTTCTTC
TRBD2 | TRBJ2-5 | TRBV20-1 | NA | CSTSGTSGRAQVTQHF | TGCAGCACTTCTGGGACTAGCGGGAGGGCCCAAGTTACCCAGCACTTC